The 23 T cell receptor beta chains below come from one sample, sequenced in a study of blood T cell repertoires in COVID-19. Generated by immunoSEQ multiplex PCR, the TCRdb table keeps only in-frame clones and is missing some. In the table there are roughly 280,000 clones, 88% of which are singletons. Sequencing used PBMCs or T cells enriched from blood (not recorded which). The receptor source for this set is a woman aged 50 to 65 who had recovered from COVID-19.

This clone occurred a few times. This rearrangement joins TRBV5-5 to TRBJ2-7; TRBD1 is a possible D gene (6 bases). The CDR3 extends over 15 amino acids. The germline gives CDR1 SGHKS, CDR2 YYEKEE (reference sequence). Trimming removed 4 bases from V and 3 bases from J, with 17 bases in between. The CDR3 DNA reads TGTGCCAGCAGCCTAGACAGGCCGGGTGGCTACGAGCAGTACTTC. Translating gives CASSLDRPGGYEQYF.

The gene calls are TRBV7-2 and TRBJ2-3, with D possibly TRBD2 on 5 matching bases. V lost 2 bases and J lost 2, with 11 bases in between. This CDR3 region has 15 residues. CDR1 is SGHTA and CDR2 is FQGNSA in the germline V gene. In DNA, the CDR3 is TGTGCCAGCAGCTTATATCAGCGGAACACAGATACGCAGTATTTT. This codes for CASSLYQRNTDTQYF.

V and J are TRBV4-2 and TRBJ1-2; no firm D call. The ends were cut back, 0 bases at V and 1 base at J, with 6 bases in the middle. This CDR3 is 14 amino acids long. From germline, CDR1 is LGHNA and CDR2 YNFKEQ. CDR3 loop: CASSQEVSNYGYTF. In DNA form, the CDR3 reads TGTGCCAGCAGCCAAGAAGTGAGTAACTATGGCTACACCTTC.

The chain has TRBV28 and TRBJ2-1; TRBD1 agrees at 7 bases. After removal of 8 bases from V and 5 bases from J, the junction contained 6 bases not matched to a gene. This CDR3 has 13 amino acids. Germline CDR1 reads MDHEN; CDR2 reads SYDVKM. The CDR3 loop is CASARDSNNEQFF. For the CDR3, the DNA is TGTGCCAGCGCCCGGGACAGTAACAATGAGCAGTTCTTC.

The chain couples TRBV6-5 to TRBJ1-2; unclear D gene. Trimming removed 7 bases at V and 8 bases at J, with 11 bases between. CDR3 length: 11 amino acids. Germline CDR1 and CDR2: MNHEY and SVGAGI. The chain's CDR3 is CASIGPWGYTF. DNA for the CDR3: TGTGCCAGCATTGGCCCCTGGGGCTACACCTTC.

The chain recombines TRBV18 with TRBJ2-2, with 7 bases matching TRBD1. Germline lookup yields CDR1 KGHSH and CDR2 LQKENI. This CDR3 has 17 residues. With V trimmed by 2 bases and J by 4 bases, 10 bases remained unmatched. Here the CDR3 reads CASSPMTGYGSTGELFF. The CDR3 coding sequence is TGTGCCAGCTCACCAATGACAGGGTACGGGTCCACCGGGGAGCTGTTTTTT.

This chain's CDR3 is CASRLGTGAYEQYF. The CDR3 coding sequence is TGTGCCAGCAGACTCGGGACAGGTGCCTACGAGCAGTACTTC. The chain couples TRBV6-5 to TRBJ2-7, with 8 bases matching TRBD1. Germline V gene data show CDR1 as MNHEY and CDR2 as SVGAGI. The CDR3 is 14 amino acids. The ends lost 6 bases at V and 2 bases at J; junction bases unmatched: 6.

This clone was observed a handful of times. The J gene is TRBJ1-1, the V gene TRBV18, with 8 bases matching TRBD1. The CDR3 consists of 14 residues. Germline V gene data show CDR1 as KGHSH and CDR2 as LQKENI. The junction had 8 bases not matched to a gene; V was cut back by 6 bases and J by 5 bases. CDR3 in DNA: TGTGCCAGCTCCGGGGGACAGGCGGCGACTGAAGCTTTCTTT. It is translated as CASSGGQAATEAFF. The full variable domain, rest sourced from reference TRBV18 and TRBJ1-1, is NAGVMQNPRHLVRRRGQEARLRCSPMKGHSHVYWYRQLPEEGLKFMVYLQKENIIDESGMPKERFSAEFPKEGPSILRIQQVVRGDSAAYFCASSGGQAATEAFFGQGTRLTVV.

This clone appeared once. V is TRBV6-2 or TRBV6-3 and J is TRBJ1-6; 10 bases are shared with TRBD1. V lost 4 bases and J lost 7; bases outside the gene matches: 7. Germline loops: CDR1 MNHEY, CDR2 SVGEGT. The CDR3 is 16 residues long. The CDR3 loop reads CASSFLPGQGNSPLHF. The CDR3 DNA follows: TGTGCCAGCAGTTTTCTCCCGGGACAGGGGAATTCACCCCTCCACTTT.

This clone was seen once. This chain connects TRBV19 to TRBJ1-4; possibly TRBD1 for D (5 bases). CDR3 length equals 15 residues. Per the germline V gene, CDR1 is LNHDA and CDR2 is SQIVND (reference sequence). Deletions cut 6 bases from V and 8 bases from J, with 19 bases between. This CDR3 reads CASSTLSRVVEKLFF. CDR3 bases: TGTGCCAGTAGCACATTGAGCAGGGTTGTAGAAAAACTGTTTTTT.

The chain links TRBV20-1 to TRBJ2-2; 12 nucleotides agree with TRBD2. This CDR3 contains 17 residues. Per germline, CDR1 DFQATT and CDR2 SNEGSKA (reference sequence). The V and J ends lost 3 bases and 3 bases, in that order; junction bases with no gene match: 8. CDR3 DNA: TGCAGTGCTAGTCTAGCGGGAGGGCCATATTACACCGGGGAGCTGTTTTTT. Translating gives CSASLAGGPYYTGELFF.

The J gene is TRBJ1-1, the V gene TRBV28; the match to TRBD1 covers 7 bases. CDR3 size: 13 residues. Germline V CDR1 and CDR2: MDHEN, SYDVKM. V gave up 6 bases and J gave up 7 bases; unmatched junction bases: 8. CDR3: CASRIGTAYEAFF. The CDR3 DNA sequence: TGTGCCAGCAGAATCGGGACAGCATATGAAGCTTTCTTT.

This clone was detected once. V usage is TRBV28 and J usage is TRBJ1-2; D possibly corresponds to TRBD1 (6 bases). The CDR3 consists of 12 residues. CDR1 and CDR2 from the germline V gene are MDHEN and SYDVKM. Trimming left V 4 bases short and J 7 bases short, with 10 bases between. The CDR3: CASSSQGSGYTF. The CDR3 nucleotides are TGTGCCAGCAGTTCACAGGGCTCTGGCTACACCTTC.

The V and J genes are TRBV6-5 and TRBJ1-1, with a tentative D call TRBD1 (6 bases). There are 14 residues in the CDR3. V was trimmed by 7 bases and J by 4 bases, leaving 16 bases between them. Germline CDR1 and CDR2: MNHEY and SVGAGI. Written as DNA, the CDR3 is TGTGCCAGCACGGACGGGGGGCCGGCCACTGAAGCTTTCTTT. Protein: CASTDGGPATEAFF.

The chain recombines TRBV5-5 with TRBJ1-1; D might be TRBD1 (5 bases). This CDR3 is 16 amino acids long. Germline V lookup: CDR1 SGHKS, CDR2 YYEKEE (reference sequence). V lost 0 bases and J lost 6, with 18 bases in between. In nucleotides, the CDR3 is TGTGCCAGCAGCTTGGGTGTCAGCGCGGTAGGGGCTGAAGCTTTCTTT. The encoded protein is CASSLGVSAVGAEAFF.

This clone has more than one count but fewer than ten. This chain links TRBV19 with TRBJ2-7; 7 bases align to TRBD1. The CDR3 is 16 amino acids. Germline V gives CDR1 LNHDA, CDR2 SQIVND (reference sequence). J gave up 0 bases and V 2 bases, and 7 bases lay outside the gene matches. CDR3 DNA sequence: TGTGCCAGTAGTATAACCGGACAGGTATCCTCCTACGAGCAGTACTTC. This codes for CASSITGQVSSYEQYF.

The chain has TRBV7-2 and TRBJ2-3, with TRBD2 identical over 9 bases. The CDR3 covers 15 residues. Per germline, CDR1 SGHTA and CDR2 FQGNSA. Germline trimming cut 5 bases from V and 8 bases from J; bases unmatched to any gene: 11. The DNA for the CDR3 is TGTGCCAGCAGCCCCCCGGGAGGGCGGGGGGGTACGCAGTATTTT. Translating it yields CASSPPGGRGGTQYF.

The chain joins TRBV5-1 to TRBJ2-5; D possibly corresponds to TRBD2 (5 bases). Trimming removed 5 bases from V and 2 bases from J, with 10 bases in between. CDR3 size: 13 residues. CDR1 and CDR2 (germline): SGHRS, YFSETQ. CDR3 region: CASRGGGQETQYF. The CDR3 region has the DNA TGCGCCAGCAGAGGAGGTGGACAAGAGACCCAGTACTTC.

This rearrangement joins TRBV5-1 to TRBJ2-1, with 10 bases matching TRBD2. Trimming took 4 bases from V and 4 from J; bases not matched to a gene: 5. The length of the CDR3 is 15 residues. CDR1 SGHRS and CDR2 YFSETQ come from the germline V gene. DNA for the CDR3: TGCGCCAGCAGCCAAGCGGGAGGGCCGTACAATGAGCAGTTCTTC. Protein sequence: CASSQAGGPYNEQFF.

A note on this clone: Different DNA sequences within this sample yield the same CDR3. The chain uses TRBV7-2 and TRBJ1-2; D uncertain. The CDR3 length is 13 residues. In germline, CDR1 is SGHTA, CDR2 FQGNSA. Trimming took 4 bases from V and 2 from J, leaving 8 bases between them. The CDR3, as DNA: TGTGCCAGCAGCTCCAGAGGAAACTATGGCTACACCTTC. Translation: CASSSRGNYGYTF.

V gene TRBV9 combines with J gene TRBJ2-6; D gene uncertain. Trimming shortened V by 2 bases and J by 5 bases, and 11 bases separated the two germline ends. Looked up from germline, CDR1 is SGDLS and CDR2 is YYNGEE. This CDR3 comprises 15 residues. The CDR3 region has the DNA TGTGCCAGCAGCGTGAGAGTCGAAAGGGCCAACGTCCTGACTTTC. Amino acid sequence: CASSVRVERANVLTF.

This clone was found once. The CDR3 loop reads CASSQERVGREAGHNEQFF. The CDR3 coding sequence is TGTGCCAGCAGCCAAGAGAGGGTGGGGCGGGAGGCCGGTCACAATGAGCAGTTCTTC. V and J are TRBV4-2 and TRBJ2-1, with TRBD2 identical over 8 bases. The length of the CDR3 is 19 residues. After removal of 0 bases from V and 5 bases from J, the junction contained 15 bases not matched to a gene. Germline V gene sequence: CDR1 LGHNA, CDR2 YNFKEQ.

This chain links TRBV11-2 with TRBJ2-2; D is possibly TRBD1 (5 bases). CDR3 size: 18 residues. CDR1 is SGHAT and CDR2 is FQNNGV in the germline V gene. Trimming stripped 5 bases from V and 4 bases from J, with 23 bases between. Here the CDR3 DNA reads TGTGCCAGCAGCCCACTCCACGGCCAGGGTCCGGGCACCGGGGAGCTGTTTTTT. This encodes CASSPLHGQGPGTGELFF.